These 8 T cell receptor beta chains originate from one sample sequenced in a study of blood T cell repertoires in COVID-19. Data came from immunoSEQ multiplex PCR; TCRdb stores just in-frame clones and leaves some out. The sample has 90,000 to 150,000 clones; around 86% are singletons. Sequencing was performed on peripheral blood. Receptors were obtained from an elderly man with acute or convalescent COVID-19.

The chain links TRBV4-1 to TRBJ1-2, with 9 nucleotides matching TRBD1. Germline V gene data show CDR1 as MGHRA and CDR2 as YSYEKL. Germline trimming cut 4 bases from V and 7 bases from J; bases unmatched to any gene: 16. The CDR3 is 17 amino acids. DNA of the CDR3: TGCGCCAGCAGCCCCTTCGTACAGGGGGCGGCCTCGGGTGGCTACACCTTC. The encoded protein is CASSPFVQGAASGGYTF.

This clone was seen more than once but under ten times. The rearrangement links TRBV2 to TRBJ1-1; 11 positions match TRBD1. The CDR3 totals 15 residues. Trimming at V came to 4 bases and at J to 3 bases, leaving 4 bases not matched to a gene. Per the germline V gene, CDR1 is SNHLY and CDR2 is FYNNEI. CDR3 DNA: TGTGCCAGCAGTGTGGGGACAGGGGGGTACACTGAAGCTTTCTTT. Amino acids: CASSVGTGGYTEAFF. Drawing the rest from reference TRBV2 and TRBJ1-1, the complete variable domain is EPEVTQTPSHQVTQMGQEVILRCVPISNHLYFYWYRQILGQKVEFLVSFYNNEISEKSEIFDDQFSVERPDGSNFTLKIRSTKLEDSAMYFCASSVGTGGYTEAFFGQGTRLTVV.

This rearrangement joins TRBV11-2 to TRBJ2-7; 7 bases match TRBD2. Germline V gene data show CDR1 as SGHAT and CDR2 as FQNNGV. The J segment lost 5 bases and the V segment lost 4 bases, leaving 14 bases of the junction unmatched. The CDR3 has 16 residues. CDR3 loop: CASSSPPRETRNEQYF. CDR3 bases: TGTGCCAGCAGCTCCCCTCCGCGGGAGACTAGGAACGAGCAGTACTTC.

The genes are TRBV19 and TRBJ1-1; D is uncertain. The V end lost 1 base, the J end lost 3 bases, and 12 bases lay between the germline ends. Germline V gives CDR1 LNHDA, CDR2 SQIVND (reference sequence). The CDR3 covers 15 residues. CDR3 nucleotides: TGTGCCAGTAGTATAGGGCGGGGAATGGACACTGAAGCTTTCTTT. Translating gives CASSIGRGMDTEAFF.

The V and J genes are TRBV24-1 and TRBJ1-5; possible D gene TRBD1, 6 bases. V lost 2 bases to trimming and J lost 2 bases, with 18 bases between them. Germline values: CDR1 KGHDR, CDR2 SFDVKD. The CDR3 spans 18 residues. DNA of the CDR3: TGTGCCACCAGTGATTCCGCCGAAGGGGGTGACGGCAATCAGCCCCAGCATTTT. It codes for CATSDSAEGGDGNQPQHF.

The V and J genes are TRBV9 and TRBJ2-5; 11 nucleotides line up with TRBD1. Germline V CDR1 and CDR2: SGDLS, YYNGEE. There are 15 residues in the CDR3. After removal of 0 bases from V and 4 bases from J, the junction contained 2 bases not matched to a gene. The CDR3 loop is CASSVDGTGGETQYF. CDR3 bases: TGTGCCAGCAGCGTAGATGGGACAGGGGGAGAGACCCAGTACTTC.

The V and J genes are TRBV5-6 and TRBJ2-5, with 9 nucleotides matching TRBD2. In germline, CDR1 is SGHDT, CDR2 YYEEEE. CDR3 size: 15 residues. V dropped 2 bases and J dropped 2; count of bases not matched to a gene: 4. The CDR3 here is CASSFPLAGQETQYF. The CDR3 nucleotides read TGTGCCAGCAGCTTTCCCCTAGCGGGACAAGAGACCCAGTACTTC.

The J gene is TRBJ2-7, the V gene TRBV30, with 7 bases that match TRBD1. Per germline, CDR1 GTSNPN and CDR2 SVGIG (reference sequence). The ends lost 3 bases at V and 6 bases at J; junction bases unmatched: 8. The CDR3 loop spans 13 amino acids. The CDR3 DNA sequence: TGTGCCTGGAGAAACAGGGGATCCCGCGAGCAGTACTTC. This codes for CAWRNRGSREQYF.